This TCR beta chain is from a study of blood T cell repertoires in COVID-19. Study details: Acute and convalescent COVID-19 specimens originated in the United States, Italy and Spain. T cells, B-cell-depleted T cells, or PBMCs supplied cDNA or gDNA.

V was pared by 5 bases and J by 0 bases, with 18 bases of the junction left unmatched. Per germline, CDR1 LGHDT and CDR2 YNNKEL (reference sequence). This CDR3 spans 20 amino acids. Original handling: The assay estimated nucleated cells by amplifying reference gene primers. Profiled with immunoSEQ multiplex PCR; TCRdb holds only in-frame clones, not every one. D and trimming were read from the DNA, whereas the V and J calls and clone size are those reported in that table. The data hold 300,000 to 350,000 clones, with about 88% observed a single time. Those designated as exposed participants met a COVID-19 case within 2 weeks before study entry.

The chain recombines TRBV3-1 (or the pseudogene TRBV3-2) with TRBJ1-3, with 8 positions matching TRBD1. This TCR came from a woman in her twenties or thirties who had been exposed to COVID-19. Sequencing was carried out using PBMCs or T cells enriched from blood (not recorded which). The CDR3: CASSGRTLWGQELSGNTIYF. The CDR3 DNA is TGTGCCAGCAGCGGTAGAACATTGTGGGGACAGGAGCTCTCTGGAAACACCATATATTTT.